The rows below give T cell receptor beta chains drawn from one sample of a study of shared clonotypes between healthy human individuals. The table came from immunoSEQ multiplex PCR; TCRdb's copy has only in-frame clones and leaves some out. The profile shows roughly 650,000 clones, more than 95% of them singletons. Sequencing was carried out using naive CD4+ T cells sorted from blood. The receptor source for this set is a woman in her 30s in good health. CDR3s include the opening cysteine and the closing phenylalanine or tryptophan. Size is omitted from some rows. Given values are once, few, many or a class for expanded clones.

V: TRBV5-6
size: .
J: TRBJ2-1
CDR3: CASSLLAMILHEQFF

V: TRBV27
size: once
J: TRBJ2-7
CDR3: CASSLVGTGQSYEQYF

V: TRBV5-1
size: .
J: TRBJ1-2
CDR3: CASSSRDQANYGYTF

V: TRBV9
size: .
J: TRBJ1-1
CDR3: CASSRQGGLSGTEAFF

V: TRBV5-5
size: once
J: TRBJ1-5
CDR3: CASSLSTQGTVNQPQHF

V: TRBV18
size: .
J: TRBJ2-7
CDR3: CASSPSIEMTGKNEQYF

V: TRBV7-9
size: .
J: TRBJ1-2
CDR3: CASSLKGGYGYTF

V: TRBV28
size: .
J: TRBJ2-1
CDR3: CASESGGFASSYNEQFF

V: TRBV19
size: .
J: TRBJ2-2
CDR3: CASSIRGPAVGNTGELFF

V: TRBV5-1
size: .
J: TRBJ2-6
CDR3: CASSSGLAGRSGANVLTF

V: TRBV6-5
size: .
J: TRBJ2-2
CDR3: CASSYSISGELFF

V: TRBV29-1
size: .
J: TRBJ2-3
CDR3: CSVVNAPGSPDTQYF

V: TRBV6-1
size: .
J: TRBJ2-1
CDR3: CASSEAAPPNEQFF

V: TRBV15
size: .
J: TRBJ2-1
CDR3: CATSRQGALGNEQFF

V: TRBV7-6
size: .
J: TRBJ2-3
CDR3: CASSRRTSGSGDTQYF

V: TRBV28
size: .
J: TRBJ2-7
CDR3: CASSGLSYEQYF

V: TRBV28
size: .
J: TRBJ1-5
CDR3: CASSSAGAESNQPQHF

V: TRBV6-1
size: .
J: TRBJ2-2
CDR3: CASSRQGRAGELFF

V: TRBV15
size: once
J: TRBJ1-1
CDR3: CATSRARHRGYTEAFF

V: TRBV6-6
size: once
J: TRBJ1-2
CDR3: CASSRAGTEYGYTF

V: TRBV6-1
size: .
J: TRBJ1-2
CDR3: CASSELTGKGGYTF

V: TRBV15
size: .
J: TRBJ2-2
CDR3: CATKVADTNTGELFF

V: TRBV19
size: .
J: TRBJ2-2
CDR3: CASSKGTSYEQPGELFF

V: TRBV19
size: .
J: TRBJ2-1
CDR3: CASSRDRGGINEQFF

V: TRBV6-1
size: .
J: TRBJ2-3
CDR3: CASSARGRVGDTQYF

V: TRBV29-1
size: .
J: TRBJ1-1
CDR3: CSVVRQDNTEAFF

V: TRBV5-1
size: .
J: TRBJ2-2
CDR3: CASSPRPAGGLDTGELFF

V: TRBV7-9
size: .
J: TRBJ2-1
CDR3: CASSRGTGDIWGNEQFF

V: TRBV7-8
size: .
J: TRBJ2-7
CDR3: CASARGWGLSSYEQYF

V: TRBV9
size: few
J: TRBJ1-2
CDR3: CASTGRNYGYTF

V: TRBV4-1
size: .
J: TRBJ2-1
CDR3: CASSQGLAEHNEQFF

V: TRBV5-4
size: .
J: TRBJ2-5
CDR3: CASSLFQGAGETQYF

V: TRBV18
size: once
J: TRBJ2-7
CDR3: CASSPQGQATGYVSEQYF

V: TRBV7-2
size: .
J: TRBJ2-1
CDR3: CASSLIGELYNEQFF

V: TRBV5-4
size: .
J: TRBJ2-4
CDR3: CASSLGLAGDHLAKNIQYF

V: TRBV5-4
size: .
J: TRBJ1-4
CDR3: CASSHSGVNEKLFF

V: TRBV27
size: .
J: .
CDR3: CASSLGQGRYDEQYF

V: TRBV6-6
size: .
J: TRBJ1-1
CDR3: CASSYSGQGGEPFF

V: TRBV28
size: once
J: TRBJ2-5
CDR3: CASSLGGEAQETQYF

V: TRBV5-1
size: .
J: TRBJ2-3
CDR3: CASRPHRDTDTQYF

V: TRBV28
size: .
J: TRBJ2-3
CDR3: CASSLGQRGRTDTQYF

V: TRBV19
size: .
J: TRBJ1-2
CDR3: CASTATGALATFYGYTF

V: TRBV30
size: .
J: TRBJ1-5
CDR3: CAWSARPSMSNQPQHF

V: TRBV28
size: .
J: TRBJ2-5
CDR3: CASTPEVQETQYF

V: TRBV6-1
size: .
J: TRBJ2-4
CDR3: CASSEAGTGGNIQYF

V: TRBV19
size: .
J: TRBJ2-3
CDR3: CASSTSSGRGTDTQYF

V: TRBV28
size: .
J: TRBJ1-5
CDR3: CASTSSDWQPQHF

V: TRBV27
size: .
J: TRBJ1-4
CDR3: CASSIRGIDEKLFF

V: TRBV5-1
size: .
J: TRBJ2-3
CDR3: CASSLGQGWDTQYF

V: TRBV5-1
size: .
J: TRBJ2-5
CDR3: CASGSGTSGIETQYF

V: TRBV4-2
size: .
J: .
CDR3: CASRDTSGSSYEQYF

V: TRBV4-2
size: .
J: TRBJ1-2
CDR3: CASSPPAYGYTF

V: TRBV7-9
size: .
J: TRBJ2-7
CDR3: CASSPSPGSSYEQYF

V: TRBV30
size: .
J: TRBJ2-7
CDR3: CAWRQGGTRTYEQYF

V: TRBV5-1
size: .
J: TRBJ1-4
CDR3: CASSSIGQGNEKLFF

V: TRBV27
size: .
J: TRBJ2-6
CDR3: CASSDPSVTGANVLTF

V: TRBV4-1
size: .
J: TRBJ2-7
CDR3: CASSQILAPRYEQYF

V: TRBV28
size: few
J: TRBJ1-2
CDR3: CASSLDGRWDGYTF

V: TRBV28
size: .
J: TRBJ1-2
CDR3: CASSSDRIYGYTF